Shown below are 32 T cell receptor beta chains from a single sample sequenced in a study of tumor-infiltrating lymphocytes in primary liver carcinoma. Between about 18 and 33 mg of unsorted bulk tissue served as the source from which RNA and DNA were co-extracted. Production of TCR beta cDNA used approximately 480 ng total RNA together with a constant-region primer. Researchers made the TCR beta libraries by running three nested multiplex PCR rounds with slightly modified ARM-PCR. Two initial PCR rounds of approximately 10 cycles each paired TRBV1-TRBV30 forward primers with a C-beta reverse primer. TCRdb redid the calling of the multiplex PCR reads with MiXCR, one entry per CDR3 protein. The sample has about 54,000 distinct CDR3 sequences; around 79% are singletons. The sequencing sample was made of liver tumor tissue from sampling region 2. The subset denotes: tumor region T2, inferior pole. The receptor set was obtained from a man aged 35-49 years with primary liver carcinoma and hepatitis B virus infection.

The V call is TRBV4-1, the J call TRBJ2-7; TRBD2 aligns across 13 bases. V dropped 4 bases and J dropped 5; count of bases not matched to a gene: 17. The CDR3 covers 19 residues. Germline loops: CDR1 MGHRA, CDR2 YSYEKL. Here the CDR3 DNA reads TGCGCCAGCAGCCCATCAGGCGGACTAGCGGGAGTCTGGATCGACGAGCAGTACTTC. Encoded protein: CASSPSGGLAGVWIDEQYF.

As for this clonotype: One junction end disagrees with the germline gene, perhaps due to a read error. This sequence joins TRBV12-3 or TRBV12-4 and TRBJ2-7; 9 positions agree with TRBD1. The CDR3 totals 13 residues. The CDR3 coding sequence is TGTGCCAGCAGCCAACAGGGGGCTGCCGAGCATTACTTC. This sequence encodes CASSQQGAAEHYF.

Points on this clonotype: A single base separates this from a much larger clone, so it may be a read error. This rearrangement joins TRBV5-1 to TRBJ1-6, with a weak D call TRBD1 (5 bases). Germline CDR1 and CDR2: SGHRS and YFSETQ. Between the trimmed V and J ends, which lost 7 bases and 9 bases, there was a span of 26 bases. This CDR3 has 17 amino acids. Here the CDR3 DNA reads TGCGCCAGCCGCCAAGGTGGGGGGGTGTACGGGCTTTCACCCCTCCACTTT. Its translation: CASRQGGGVYGLSPLHF.

This clonotype was counted once. Given a much more abundant clone one base away, this may be a read error. In DNA, the CDR3 is TGTGCCAGCAGCTCCCGGGACAGGTATTTGAACACTGAAGCTTTCTTT. Protein product: CASSSRDRYLNTEAFF. This rearrangement joins TRBV7-9 to TRBJ1-1; 8 bases align to TRBD1. The CDR3 covers 16 residues. CDR1 SEHNR and CDR2 FQNEAQ come from the germline V gene (reference sequence). Trimming cost V 4 bases and J 0 bases; bases outside gene matches: 7.

This clonotype turned up a few times. Since a much larger clone is just one base distant, this may be a read error. V and J are TRBV5-6 and TRBJ1-2, with unresolved D. Germline-derived CDR1 and CDR2 are SGHDT and YYEEEE. This CDR3 region has 12 residues. CDR3 sequence reads: CVSSLGTYGYTF. The CDR3 nucleotides are TGTGTCAGCAGCTTGGGAACGTATGGCTACACCTTC.

A remark on this clonotype: A single base separates this from a much larger clone, so it may be a read error. The CDR3 spells CASSRGAVKEQYF. The CDR3 coding sequence is TGTGCCAGCAGCCGGGGGGCAGTAAAAGAGCAGTACTTC. The genes are TRBV25-1 and TRBJ2-7; a possible D gene is TRBD2 (7 bases). The CDR3 runs to 13 residues. Between the trimmed V and J ends, which lost 6 bases and 7 bases, there was a span of 16 bases. Germline loops: CDR1 MGHDK, CDR2 SYGVNS.

Concerning this clonotype: A junction end diverges from the germline sequence, so it may reflect a read error. The chain links TRBV6-6 to TRBJ2-1; the D is unclear. Germline CDR1 reads MNHNY; CDR2 reads SVGAGI (reference sequence). The CDR3 sequence is 15 residues long. CDR3 DNA sequence: TGTGTCAGCAGTTACATGATTAGCATTAATAGTGGGCAGTTCTTC. Residues: CVSSYMISINSGQFF.

This clonotype was seen many times. The V call is TRBV6-2 or TRBV6-3, the J call TRBJ2-3; D is perhaps TRBD1 (6 bases). The V gene lost 2 bases and the J gene lost 2 bases, with 11 bases spanning the gap. Germline CDR1 MNHEY, CDR2 SVGEGT. This CDR3 contains 15 residues. CDR3 sequence: CASSYLGQNTDTQYF. The CDR3 DNA is TGTGCCAGCAGTTACCTCGGACAGAACACAGATACGCAGTATTTT.

The chain recombines TRBV4-2 with TRBJ2-6; D remains unclear. The CDR3 has 14 amino acids. Trimming stripped 5 bases from V and 2 bases from J, with 7 bases between. Germline CDR1 LGHNA, CDR2 YNFKEQ. This CDR3 reads CASSSGTGANVLTF. Written as DNA, the CDR3 is TGTGCCAGCAGCTCAGGAACTGGGGCCAACGTCCTGACTTTC.

This clonotype came up once. No conserved phenylalanine or tryptophan is present at the end of the CDR3, so a read error is the likely explanation. This chain joins TRBV29-1 and TRBJ2-2; D gene ambiguous. The CDR3 totals 12 residues. V lost 5 bases and J lost 2, with 6 bases in between. Looked up from germline, CDR1 is SQVTM and CDR2 is ANQGSEA. Here the CDR3 DNA reads TGCAGCGTTACTACAAACACCGGGGAGCTGTTTTTG. Its translation: CSVTTNTGELFL.

The V call is TRBV5-8, the J call TRBJ1-5; 8 bases align to TRBD1. With V trimmed by 8 bases and J by 6 bases, 7 bases remained unmatched. CDR1 and CDR2 (germline): SGHTS, YDEGEE. This CDR3 has 13 amino acids. CDR3 nucleotides: TGTGCCAGAATCTCTGACAGGGGTCAGCCCCAGCATTTT. This codes for CARISDRGQPQHF.

About this clonotype: A junction boundary mismatches the germline segment, possibly from a read error. The chain employs TRBV13 and TRBJ2-1, with TRBD2 as a possible D gene (6 bases). The CDR3 is made up of 11 amino acids. Germline V CDR1 and CDR2: PRHDT, FYEKMQ (reference sequence). The CDR3 nucleotides are TGTACCAGCAGCTTAAGGGACTTGCAGTCCTTC. The encoded protein is CTSSLRDLQSF.

Worth noting for this clonotype: One end of the junction does not line up with germline, which may come from a read error. This chain links TRBV28 with TRBJ2-7; D is perhaps TRBD2 (5 bases). Germline-derived CDR1 and CDR2 are MDHEN and SYDVKM. This CDR3 spans 12 amino acids. The CDR3: CTSGRMFGEQYF. In DNA, the CDR3 is TGTACCAGCGGCCGAATGTTCGGCGAGCAGTACTTC.

On this clonotype itself: An end of the junction does not agree with germline; a read error may underlie this. CDR3 DNA: TGTGCCGGCTCACTTGACGGAGGGACTAGCGACGAGCAGTACTTC. It encodes CAGSLDGGTSDEQYF. The chain has TRBV18 and TRBJ2-7, with 10 nucleotides matching TRBD2. Germline CDR1 KGHSH, CDR2 LQKENI. The CDR3 totals 15 residues.

This clonotype was counted a few times. One base away lies a much larger clone, so this may be a sequencing read error. V gene TRBV6-2 or TRBV6-3 combines with J gene TRBJ1-5; TRBD1 is a possible D gene (6 bases). This CDR3 comprises 15 residues. Germline V lookup: CDR1 MNHEY, CDR2 SVGEGT. The CDR3 spells CVSSYLSQGRQPQHF. CDR3 nucleotides: TGTGTCAGCAGTTACCTTTCACAGGGCCGACAGCCCCAGCATTTT.

This clonotype was found once. The chain is built from TRBV7-9 and TRBJ2-6, with TRBD2 matching 9 bases. The trim removed 3 bases at V and 14 bases at J, leaving 20 bases unmatched. The CDR3 extends over 18 amino acids. Germline values: CDR1 SEHNR, CDR2 FQNEAQ (reference sequence). As DNA, the CDR3 is TGTGCCAGCAGCTTGCTAGCGGGACTACGCTCTGGGGCCAGCATCCTGACTTTC. It is translated as CASSLLAGLRSGASILTF.

The chain employs TRBV4-1 and TRBJ2-7; D not certain. Germline assignment: CDR1 MGHRA and CDR2 YSYEKL. Trimming cost V 0 bases and J 12 bases, with 21 bases left between them. The CDR3 has 15 amino acids. CDR3 in amino acids: CASSQDLGVQYETYF. In nucleotides, the CDR3 is TGCGCCAGCAGCCAAGATTTAGGAGTTCAATACGAGACGTACTTC.

There are many counts of this clonotype. The genes are TRBV10-3 and TRBJ2-4; possible D gene TRBD2, 6 bases. Between the trimmed V and J ends, which lost 10 bases and 2 bases, there was a span of 12 bases. Germline loops: CDR1 ENHRY, CDR2 SYGVKD. This CDR3 is 13 amino acids long. CDR3 protein: CASGTPTKNIQYF. The CDR3, as DNA: TGTGCCAGCGGGACCCCAACCAAAAACATTCAGTACTTC.

A word on this clonotype: No conserved phenylalanine or tryptophan is present at the end of the CDR3, so a read error is the likely explanation. The chain has TRBV7-9 and TRBJ2-6, with D unclear. The germline V gene has CDR1 SEHNR and CDR2 FQNEAQ (reference sequence). This CDR3 has 14 amino acids. CDR3 region: CTSSLESGANVLTL. CDR3 DNA: TGTACCAGCAGCTTGGAGTCTGGGGCCAACGTCCTGACTCTC.

This clonotype has more than one count but fewer than ten. Mismatch with germline at one junction end may stem from a read error. The V gene is TRBV11-2, the J gene TRBJ1-2, with D maybe TRBD1 (5 bases). This CDR3 spans 14 amino acids. In germline, CDR1 is SGHAT, CDR2 FQNNGV. Written as DNA, the CDR3 is TGTGCCAGCAGAGAGAGGGACGCCACATATGGCTTCACCTTC. Translating it yields CASRERDATYGFTF.

This chain connects TRBV11-2 to TRBJ2-3; 9 nucleotides match TRBD2. Germline values: CDR1 SGHAT, CDR2 FQNNGV. The ends lost 8 bases at V and 10 bases at J; junction bases unmatched: 19. The CDR3 extends over 16 amino acids. CDR3 protein: CASGPPTSGSTVAQYF. In DNA, the CDR3 is TGTGCCAGCGGCCCCCCGACTAGCGGCAGCACAGTTGCGCAGTATTTT.

Worth noting for this clonotype: Germline is not matched at one junction end, which may reflect a read error. The chain joins TRBV28 to TRBJ2-7, with D uncertain. The germline V gene encodes CDR1 MDHEN and CDR2 SYDVKM. There are 11 residues in the CDR3. DNA of the CDR3: TGTGCCAGTTCTGGTAGGACGCCCGTCCACTTC. Protein product: CASSGRTPVHF. Full variable domain (missing parts from reference TRBV28 and TRBJ2-7): DVKVTQSSRYLVKRTGEKVFLECVQDMDHENMFWYRQDPGLGLRLIYFSYDVKMKEKGDIPEGYSVSREKKERFSLILESASTNQTSMYLCASSGRTPVHFGPGTRLTVT.

This clonotype came up many times. This chain uses TRBV7-8 with TRBJ2-7; D uncertain. The germline CDR1 and CDR2 sequences are SGHVS and FQNEAQ. Trimming stripped 5 bases from V and 2 bases from J, with 19 bases between. The CDR3 totals 16 residues. The CDR3, as DNA: TGTGCCAGCAGCCCCGTGAGGCGAGAGAACACCTACGAGCAGTACTTC. Encoded protein: CASSPVRRENTYEQYF.

This clonotype is large by share. The rearrangement uses TRBV6-1 and TRBJ2-1; 8 positions match TRBD1. CDR1 is MNHNS and CDR2 is SASEGT in the germline V gene. This CDR3 comprises 14 residues. The ends lost 2 bases at V and 8 bases at J; junction bases unmatched: 5. CDR3 sequence (DNA): TGTGCCAGCAGTGAATGGCAGGGGGCGGATGAGCAGTTCTTC. Translated, it gives CASSEWQGADEQFF.

This clonotype has only a few counts. Given a much more abundant clone one base away, this may be a read error. The gene calls are TRBV12-3 or TRBV12-4 and TRBJ1-4, with D unresolved. Trimming pared 8 bases from V and 8 bases from J, leaving 12 bases between. The CDR3 runs 12 residues. CDR3 DNA: TGTGCCAGCGCCCTAGGAGGAGAAAAACTGTTTTTT. This gives the protein CASALGGEKLFF.

Ten or more counts support this clonotype. The chain combines TRBV21-1 with TRBJ2-7; the table names TRBD2, a call not compared with the DNA. TRBV21-1 is reported as a pseudogene. This CDR3 comprises 21 residues. The CDR3 spells CASSKVVYEGTSGSPNYEQYF. Written as DNA, the CDR3 is TGTGCCAGCAGCAAAGTGGTCTATGAGGGGACTAGCGGGAGTCCTAACTACGAGCAGTACTTC.

Turning to this clonotype: A much larger clone sits a single nucleotide away, making a read error possible. J is TRBJ2-1 and V is TRBV11-2; D could derive from TRBD1 or TRBD2 (6 bases each). Germline lookup yields CDR1 SGHAT and CDR2 FQNNGV. The CDR3 covers 18 residues. In nucleotides, the CDR3 is TGTGCCAGCAGCTTAGGGTGGGGGGCGGGACACTCTAGTAATGAGCAGCTCTTC. This sequence encodes CASSLGWGAGHSSNEQLF.

A remark on this clonotype: A much more abundant neighbour one base away suggests this may be a read error. V and J are TRBV5-1 and TRBJ2-3; tentatively, D is TRBD1 (5 bases). This CDR3 has 13 residues. With 7 bases removed from V and 6 bases from J, the gap between germline ends came to 15 bases. Germline V gene sequence: CDR1 SGHRS, CDR2 YFSETQ. Here the CDR3 DNA reads TGCGCCAGCGCATTCATGTGGGGCGATACGCAGTATTTT. It yields the protein CASAFMWGDTQYF.

On this clonotype itself: One end of the junction is discordant with germline, which a read error may explain. This rearrangement joins TRBV10-1 to TRBJ2-3; D is uncertain. This CDR3 contains 13 residues. Germline CDR1 reads WNHNN; CDR2 reads SYGVQD (reference sequence). CDR3 sequence (DNA): TGCGCCAGCAGCGAGTCGATAGCCGCTACGCAGTATTTT. This translates into CASSESIAATQYF.

Points on this clonotype: The conserved phenylalanine or tryptophan is not found at the CDR3 terminus, so this likely reflects a read error. The V gene is TRBV6-6, the J gene TRBJ2-7; weak D call: TRBD2 (6 bases). The CDR3 consists of 16 residues. Germline CDR1 reads MNHNY; CDR2 reads SVGAGI (reference sequence). The CDR3 loop reads CVSSSRTDGSSYEQYL. In nucleotides, the CDR3 is TGTGTCAGCAGTTCCCGCACGGACGGGAGCTCCTACGAGCAGTACTTG.

There are many counts of this clonotype. This rearrangement joins TRBV6-6 to TRBJ2-5; a weak D match, TRBD1 (5 bases). Deletions cut 2 bases from V and 5 bases from J, with 18 bases between. Germline V CDR1 and CDR2: MNHNY, SVGAGI (reference sequence). The length of the CDR3 is 16 residues. The CDR3: CASSYLDGRVSETQYF. The CDR3 bases are TGTGCCAGCAGTTACCTCGATGGCAGGGTATCGGAGACCCAGTACTTC.

The J gene is TRBJ2-3, the V gene TRBV11-3, with 7 bases lining up with TRBD2. The CDR3 runs 15 residues. Trimming cost V 1 base and J 5 bases; bases outside gene matches: 6. Germline CDR1 SGHNT, CDR2 YENEEA. The CDR3 here is CASSLGASGKDTQYF. The DNA of the CDR3 is TGTGCCAGCAGCTTAGGGGCTAGCGGAAAAGATACGCAGTATTTT.